A single sample gave rise to the 31 T cell receptor beta chains below, sequenced in a study of blood T cell repertoires in COVID-19. Profiled with immunoSEQ multiplex PCR; TCRdb holds only in-frame clones, not every one. The sample records roughly 52,000 clones, approximately 85% being singletons. Input material: peripheral blood. The receptors stem from a woman aged 80 or older with acute or convalescent COVID-19.

The rearrangement joins TRBV7-9 to TRBJ2-2; a possible D gene is TRBD1 (6 bases). Trimming removed 0 bases at V and 2 bases at J, with 7 bases between. Germline-derived CDR1 and CDR2 are SEHNR and FQNEAQ (reference sequence). CDR3 length equals 15 residues. The CDR3 reads CASSLARGNTGELFF. CDR3 nucleotide sequence: TGTGCCAGCAGCTTAGCCAGGGGTAACACCGGGGAGCTGTTTTTT.

V usage is TRBV19 and J usage is TRBJ2-7; weak D call: TRBD1 (5 bases). The V and J ends lost 6 bases and 4 bases respectively, with 10 bases between them. This CDR3 is built from 12 residues. The germline CDR1 and CDR2 sequences are LNHDA and SQIVND (reference sequence). CDR3: CASSKDRYEQYF. The CDR3 DNA reads TGTGCCAGTAGCAAAGACAGATACGAGCAGTACTTC.

The rearrangement uses TRBV6-6 and TRBJ1-2; a weak D match, TRBD1 (6 bases). The length of the CDR3 is 15 residues. CDR1 is MNHNY, CDR2 SVGAGI, per germline (reference sequence). Between the trimmed V and J ends, which lost 2 bases and 2 bases, there was a span of 12 bases. In DNA form, the CDR3 reads TGTGCCAGCAGTTACCCACGGGACACCAACTATGGCTACACCTTC. Translating it yields CASSYPRDTNYGYTF.

V is TRBV3-1 (or the pseudogene TRBV3-2) and J is TRBJ2-3; D might be TRBD1 (6 bases). Between the trimmed V and J ends, which lost 1 base and 6 bases, there was a span of 17 bases. The CDR3 covers 16 residues. Germline-derived CDR1 and CDR2 are LGHDT and YNNKEL (reference sequence). This CDR3 reads CASSQAWAHQGDTQYF. The CDR3 DNA reads TGTGCCAGCAGCCAAGCCTGGGCACACCAGGGGGATACGCAGTATTTT.

This chain joins TRBV27 and TRBJ2-7; D might be TRBD2 (7 bases). The CDR3 consists of 10 residues. The germline gives CDR1 MNHEY, CDR2 SMNVEV (reference sequence). Trimming took off 9 bases at V and 12 bases at J, with 15 bases between the two ends. This CDR3 is CARAEGGRYV. In DNA form, the CDR3 reads TGTGCCAGAGCGGAGGGGGGGCGGTACGTC.

The V call is TRBV5-1, the J call TRBJ2-1; D perhaps matches TRBD2 (6 bases). The CDR3 totals 16 residues. The V end lost 0 bases, the J end lost 0 bases, and 10 bases lay between the germline ends. In germline, CDR1 is SGHRS, CDR2 YFSETQ. The CDR3 DNA reads TGCGCCAGCAGCTTGGGGGGCGGGGTCTCCTACAATGAGCAGTTCTTC. The encoded protein is CASSLGGGVSYNEQFF.

The rearrangement joins TRBV19 to TRBJ1-1; D is perhaps TRBD1 (6 bases). The germline V and J ends were trimmed by 8 bases and 0 bases, with 10 bases remaining between them. Germline CDR1 is LNHDA and CDR2 is SQIVND (reference sequence). This CDR3 contains 13 residues. The CDR3 DNA follows: TGTGCCAGTTCGGGGGGCTTGAACACTGAAGCTTTCTTT. Protein product: CASSGGLNTEAFF.

This clone was detected only once. The chain carries TRBV2 and TRBJ1-5, with 9 bases matching TRBD1. The V segment lost 4 bases and the J segment 9 bases; nucleotides outside the gene matches: 7. This CDR3 has 14 amino acids. Germline CDR1 and CDR2: SNHLY and FYNNEI. The DNA for the CDR3 is TGTGCCAGCAGTGGACAGGGGGTGGGTAGGCCCCAGCATTTT. Translated: CASSGQGVGRPQHF.

In DNA, the CDR3 is TGTGCCAGCAGCTTAGCAAAGGTCATGAGACAGGGGGCCCCAGATACGCAGTATTTT. This translates into CASSLAKVMRQGAPDTQYF. This rearrangement joins TRBV7-9 to TRBJ2-3; 10 nucleotides line up with TRBD1. Germline lookup yields CDR1 SEHNR and CDR2 FQNEAQ (reference sequence). This CDR3 contains 19 residues. V lost 0 bases, J lost 4 bases, and 13 bases stayed unmatched.

The rearrangement links TRBV3-1 (or the pseudogene TRBV3-2) to TRBJ1-2; tentatively, D is TRBD1 (6 bases). CDR3 length: 15 residues. Germline V gene lookup returns CDR1 LGHDT and CDR2 YNNKEL (reference sequence). V lost 2 bases and J 8 bases, leaving 18 bases between the germline ends. The CDR3 DNA follows: TGTGCCAGCAGCCAATCGGGGGGCTCGGTTAGAGGCTACACCTTC. Residues: CASSQSGGSVRGYTF.

The gene calls are TRBV28 and TRBJ1-2; D is unresolved. Germline values: CDR1 MDHEN, CDR2 SYDVKM. The V gene lost 4 bases and the J gene lost 3 bases, with 3 bases spanning the gap. This CDR3 is 11 amino acids long. CDR3 sequence (DNA): TGTGCCAGCAGTTCGTACTATGGCTACACCTTC. Its protein product is CASSSYYGYTF.

This chain connects TRBV30 to TRBJ2-1; 7 bases align to TRBD1. The CDR3 has 18 amino acids. Germline-derived CDR1 and CDR2 are GTSNPN and SVGIG (reference sequence). The J segment lost 1 base and the V segment lost 1 base, leaving 13 bases of the junction unmatched. The CDR3 region has the DNA TGTGCCTGGAGTGCGTCTCCGGGACAGATAGTTTCCTACAATGAGCAGTTCTTC. It yields the protein CAWSASPGQIVSYNEQFF.

The chain has TRBV28 and TRBJ2-3, with 10 bases aligning to TRBD2. The CDR3 extends over 18 amino acids. The germline CDR1 and CDR2 sequences are MDHEN and SYDVKM. V lost 4 bases to trimming and J lost 2 bases; unmatched junction nucleotides: 12. The CDR3 sequence is CASSSPYSLAGTTDTQYF. The CDR3 nucleotides are TGTGCCAGCAGTTCCCCCTACTCACTAGCGGGGACCACAGATACGCAGTATTTT.

This clone was counted a single time. The chain recombines TRBV3-1 (or the pseudogene TRBV3-2) with TRBJ1-1; D is possibly TRBD1 (5 bases). The CDR3 totals 18 residues. V was trimmed by 0 bases and J by 3 bases, leaving 20 bases between them. Germline CDR1 reads LGHDT; CDR2 reads YNNKEL (reference sequence). In nucleotides, the CDR3 is TGTGCCAGCAGCCAAGACCTCAGGGTAGGGGCGAAATACACTGAAGCTTTCTTT. This codes for CASSQDLRVGAKYTEAFF.

V and J are TRBV5-1 and TRBJ2-3, with D tentatively TRBD2 (5 bases). CDR3 size: 14 residues. V lost 1 base and J 5 bases, leaving 11 bases between the germline ends. Germline CDR1 SGHRS, CDR2 YFSETQ. This chain's CDR3 is CASSLRLAGDTQYF. The DNA for the CDR3 is TGCGCCAGCAGCTTGCGTCTAGCAGGAGATACGCAGTATTTT.

Only one count was recorded for this clone. V is TRBV30 and J is TRBJ1-3, with 8 bases lining up with TRBD1. V lost 0 bases to trimming and J lost 4 bases; unmatched junction nucleotides: 5. The CDR3 has 15 amino acids. CDR1 is GTSNPN and CDR2 is SVGIG in the germline V gene (reference sequence). The CDR3 here is CAWSVRGRTGNTIYF. The DNA of the CDR3 is TGTGCCTGGAGTGTCAGGGGGCGTACGGGAAACACCATATATTTT.

The V call is TRBV7-6, the J call TRBJ1-2; 9 bases are shared with TRBD1. Germline trimming cut 1 base from V and 2 bases from J; bases unmatched to any gene: 8. The CDR3 extends over 17 amino acids. The germline V gene encodes CDR1 SGHVS and CDR2 FNYEAQ. This CDR3 reads CASSLEGTGLFNYGYTF. CDR3 nucleotide sequence: TGTGCCAGCAGCTTAGAAGGGACAGGGCTGTTCAACTATGGCTACACCTTC.

This chain links TRBV30 with TRBJ2-2, with a weak D call TRBD2 (5 bases). This CDR3 contains 12 residues. Per the germline V gene, CDR1 is GTSNPN and CDR2 is SVGIG (reference sequence). The V end lost 0 bases, the J end lost 7 bases, and 6 bases lay between the germline ends. DNA of the CDR3: TGTGCCTGGAGTGTACGGGGCGGGGAGCTGTTTTTT. It codes for CAWSVRGGELFF.

This clone was observed a handful of times. The rearrangement joins TRBV27 to TRBJ2-2; 13 nucleotides match TRBD2. Germline V gives CDR1 MNHEY, CDR2 SMNVEV (reference sequence). This CDR3 contains 16 residues. The ends lost 9 bases at V and 2 bases at J; junction bases unmatched: 6. CDR3 sequence: CASRGLAGRNTGELFF. The CDR3 DNA is TGTGCCAGTAGGGGACTAGCGGGGCGAAACACCGGGGAGCTGTTTTTT.

The chain uses TRBV6-5 and TRBJ2-1, with TRBD2 identical over 11 bases. This CDR3 is built from 15 residues. CDR1 is MNHEY and CDR2 is SVGAGI in the germline V gene. Trimming at V came to 6 bases and at J to 6 bases, leaving 7 bases not matched to a gene. CDR3 coding DNA: TGTGCCAGCAGCATACTAGCGGGGGCGGGCAATGAGCAGTTCTTC. It encodes CASSILAGAGNEQFF.

This chain links TRBV9 with TRBJ2-1; 9 bases are a match to TRBD2. Germline V gene data show CDR1 as SGDLS and CDR2 as YYNGEE. Germline trimming cut 0 bases from V and 5 bases from J; bases unmatched to any gene: 3. This CDR3 has 15 residues. The CDR3 spells CASSVGTSENNEQFF. CDR3 in DNA: TGTGCCAGCAGCGTAGGGACTAGCGAGAACAATGAGCAGTTCTTC.

The chain uses TRBV6-5 and TRBJ1-4; D is undetermined. Trimming cost V 5 bases and J 0 bases, with 7 bases left between them. The CDR3 runs 14 residues. Germline values: CDR1 MNHEY, CDR2 SVGAGI. DNA of the CDR3: TGTGCCAGCAGTCGACTTGCAACTAATGAAAAACTGTTTTTT. Protein sequence: CASSRLATNEKLFF.

V usage is TRBV9 and J usage is TRBJ1-1, with D uncertain. CDR3 size: 13 residues. Germline values: CDR1 SGDLS, CDR2 YYNGEE. The germline V and J ends were trimmed by 0 bases and 5 bases, with 8 bases remaining between them. The CDR3 DNA reads TGTGCCAGCAGCGTAGCCCCAGGTACTGAAGCTTTCTTT. Translation: CASSVAPGTEAFF.

CDR3 region: CASRKITFGYTF. The CDR3 DNA follows: TGTGCCAGCAGAAAAATAACTTTTGGCTACACCTTC. V is TRBV6-5 and J is TRBJ1-2; D gene uncertain. Germline V gives CDR1 MNHEY, CDR2 SVGAGI. Trimming stripped 6 bases from V and 7 bases from J, with 12 bases between. This CDR3 is 12 amino acids long.

The genes are TRBV3-1 (or the pseudogene TRBV3-2) and TRBJ2-1, with TRBD2 as a possible D gene (6 bases). V dropped 4 bases and J dropped 7 bases, with 11 bases sitting between them. The CDR3 totals 13 residues. CDR1 is LGHDT, CDR2 YNNKEL, per germline (reference sequence). The CDR3 coding sequence is TGTGCCAGCAGCCTCGTCCGGGGGAATGAGCAGTTCTTC. It codes for CASSLVRGNEQFF.

The chain links TRBV24-1 to TRBJ1-5, with 10 positions matching TRBD1. This CDR3 has 17 residues. J lost 3 bases, V lost 5 bases, and 9 bases had no gene match. The germline V gene encodes CDR1 KGHDR and CDR2 SFDVKD. The CDR3: CATSGDPGQGHNQPQHF. DNA for the CDR3: TGTGCCACCAGTGGCGATCCGGGACAGGGGCACAATCAGCCCCAGCATTTT.

For the CDR3, the DNA is TGTGCCAGCAGTTGGGGACTAGCGCGGGAGACCCAGTACTTC. This encodes CASSWGLARETQYF. The chain combines TRBV28 with TRBJ2-5; 10 positions match TRBD2. The length of the CDR3 is 14 residues. The germline V gene encodes CDR1 MDHEN and CDR2 SYDVKM. J lost 5 bases, V lost 4 bases, and 4 bases had no gene match. Based on the CDR3 plus reference TRBV28 and TRBJ2-5, the full variable domain is DVKVTQSSRYLVKRTGEKVFLECVQDMDHENMFWYRQDPGLGLRLIYFSYDVKMKEKGDIPEGYSVSREKKERFSLILESASTNQTSMYLCASSWGLARETQYFGPGTRLLVL.

CDR3 DNA sequence: TGCGCCAGCAGCTTGTCGGGGGTTGGCGCAGATACGCAGTATTTT. Protein product: CASSLSGVGADTQYF. The V call is TRBV5-1, the J call TRBJ2-3; the D gene is possibly TRBD2 (6 bases). Germline V gene sequence: CDR1 SGHRS, CDR2 YFSETQ. The ends were cut back, 1 base at V and 4 bases at J, with 13 bases in the middle. The CDR3 has 15 amino acids.

CDR3 protein: CASSQEGPNLTIYF. The CDR3 DNA is TGCGCCAGCAGCCAAGAGGGCCCAAACCTCACCATATATTTT. This chain links TRBV4-1 with TRBJ1-3; D not resolved. The CDR3 is 14 amino acids. CDR1 is MGHRA and CDR2 is YSYEKL in the germline V gene. V lost 0 bases, J lost 9 bases, and 12 bases lay in between.

The chain is built from TRBV5-1 and TRBJ1-3; weak D call: TRBD1 (6 bases). The CDR3 totals 14 residues. The V and J ends lost 4 bases and 1 base respectively, with 9 bases between them. Per the germline V gene, CDR1 is SGHRS and CDR2 is YFSETQ. CDR3 nucleotides: TGCGCCAGCAGCGTACAGGGTTCTGGAAACACCATATATTTT. Translating it yields CASSVQGSGNTIYF.

The chain recombines TRBV3-1 (or the pseudogene TRBV3-2) with TRBJ2-5; TRBD1 is a possible D gene (6 bases). Germline CDR1 LGHDT, CDR2 YNNKEL (reference sequence). V was shortened by 7 bases and J by 1 base, with 16 bases between the two germline ends. CDR3 length: 15 residues. CDR3 protein: CASTPTGGPQETQYF. In DNA, the CDR3 is TGTGCCAGCACCCCGACAGGTGGACCCCAAGAGACCCAGTACTTC.